A selection of T cell receptor beta chains follows, all from one sample in a study of CD8 T cells in ankylosing spondylitis. TCRdb called the 5' RACE reads again in MiXCR, with one record for every CDR3 protein. The sample shows approximately 100,000 distinct CDR3 sequences, about 7.7% of them seen only once. Sequences were obtained from blood, either unsorted or a sorted T cell fraction (not recorded which). These receptors originate from a male donor with ankylosing spondylitis or in good health (not recorded which). The CDR3 runs from the conserved cysteine through the conserved F or W. A D gene is named only where the DNA matches it firmly. Size values are once, few and many counts, or a class for expanded clones, and some rows have none.

cdr3_aa cdr3_nt j_call v_call d_call clone_size
CASSFRGGGTEAFF TGTGCCAGCAGTTTTCGAGGGGGCGGAACTGAAGCTTTCTTT TRBJ1-1 TRBV12-3/TRBV12-4 TRBD1 many
CASSHIAQKPNTGELFF TGCGCCAGCAGCCACATAGCCCAGAAACCGAACACCGGGGAGCTGTTTTTT TRBJ2-2 TRBV4-3 . many
CASSLGAGTFNQPQHF TGTGCCAGCAGCTTAGGGGCAGGGACCTTCAATCAGCCCCAGCATTTT TRBJ1-5 TRBV11-2 . many
CSVRRGRYNEQFF TGCAGCGTTCGGCGGGGGCGCTACAATGAGCAGTTCTTC TRBJ2-1 TRBV29-1 . many
CASSTMGPLPGQPQHF TGTGCCAGCAGTACTATGGGTCCTTTACCCGGTCAGCCCCAGCATTTT TRBJ1-5 TRBV28 . many
CSASRPDTDTQYF TGCAGTGCTAGTAGGCCAGACACAGATACGCAGTATTTT TRBJ2-3 TRBV20-1 . .
CASSMLGGNTEAFF TGTGCCAGTAGTATGCTGGGAGGGAACACTGAAGCTTTCTTT TRBJ1-1 TRBV19 . many
CASSTWTDEAFF TGTGCCAGTAGCACTTGGACTGATGAAGCTTTCTTT TRBJ1-1 TRBV19 . many
CASSLRQGSGANVLTF TGTGCCAGCAGCTTAAGACAGGGCTCTGGGGCCAACGTCCTGACTTTC TRBJ2-6 TRBV5-5 TRBD1 many
CASSQKPSGDYNEQFF TGTGCCAGCAGCCAAAAACCTAGCGGGGATTACAATGAGCAGTTCTTC TRBJ2-1 TRBV4-2 TRBD2 few
CATRPHSNTEAFF TGTGCCACCAGGCCACACTCGAACACTGAAGCTTTCTTT TRBJ1-1 TRBV24-1 . few
CSARDPGTSGTLGEQFF TGCAGTGCTAGAGATCCAGGGACTAGCGGAACCCTAGGTGAGCAGTTCTTC TRBJ2-1 TRBV20-1 TRBD2 .
CASSPPGPGETQYF TGTGCCAGCTCACCACCGGGACCCGGAGAGACCCAGTACTTC TRBJ2-5 TRBV18 . many
CASSLAALGNEKLFF TGTGCCAGCAGTTTGGCAGCCCTCGGTAATGAAAAACTGTTTTTT TRBJ1-4 TRBV12-3/TRBV12-4 . many
CSVRGGTANTGELFF TGCAGCGTCAGAGGGGGTACCGCGAACACCGGGGAGCTGTTTTTT TRBJ2-2 TRBV29-1 . many
CASSVAVGGTYNEQFF TGTGCCAGCAGCGTAGCTGTAGGGGGGACCTACAATGAGCAGTTCTTC TRBJ2-1 TRBV9 . .
CASSLAPGPDEKLFF TGCGCCAGCAGCTTGGCCCCGGGGCCTGATGAAAAACTGTTTTTT TRBJ1-4 TRBV5-1 . many
CASSPFSGSYEQYF TGTGCCAGCTCACCCTTCTCAGGGTCCTACGAGCAGTACTTC TRBJ2-7 TRBV18 . few
CSARVIDSYEQYF TGCAGTGCTAGAGTAATCGACTCCTACGAGCAGTACTTC TRBJ2-7 TRBV20-1 . many
CASSPTLLEQFF TGTGCCAGCAGCCCGACCTTACTCGAGCAGTTCTTC TRBJ2-1 TRBV2 . many
CASSQGPADEQYF TGTGCCAGCAGCCAAGGGCCAGCGGACGAGCAGTACTTC TRBJ2-7 TRBV14 . many
CASSLAGESSGFF TGTGCCAGCAGCTTAGCGGGAGAGTCTTCGGGGTTCTTT TRBJ1-1 TRBV7-2 . many
CASSLLASGGYNEQFF TGTGCCAGCAGCTTATTGGCTAGCGGGGGCTACAATGAGCAGTTCTTC TRBJ2-1 TRBV7-9 TRBD2 many
CASSLAGQTTQYGYTF TGTGCCAGCAGCTTAGCTGGCCAGACTACACAATATGGCTACACCTTC TRBJ1-2 TRBV7-9 . few
CAISERGGNQETQYF TGTGCCATCAGTGAGAGGGGGGGGAACCAAGAGACCCAGTACTTC TRBJ2-5 TRBV10-3 . many
CASSLSGTLGDTQYF TGTGCCAGCAGCTTAAGCGGCACCTTGGGAGATACGCAGTATTTT TRBJ2-3 TRBV7-8 . many
CASSQPGQVSGNTIYF TGTGCCAGCAGCCAGCCAGGACAGGTCTCTGGAAACACCATATATTTT TRBJ1-3 TRBV3-1 TRBD1 many
CASSLLAGNQPQHF TGTGCCAGCAGTTTACTTGCAGGGAACCAGCCCCAGCATTTT TRBJ1-5 TRBV12-3/TRBV12-4 . many
CASSFSGNYNEQFF TGTGCCAGCAGTTTTAGCGGGAACTACAATGAGCAGTTCTTC TRBJ2-1 TRBV27 TRBD2 many
CASSFRATNEKLFF TGTGCCAGCAGTTTTCGTGCAACTAATGAAAAACTGTTTTTT TRBJ1-4 TRBV12-3/TRBV12-4 . many
CAGSRLLPGELFF TGTGCCGGCAGTCGGTTACTCCCCGGGGAGCTGTTTTTT TRBJ2-2 TRBV6-1 . .
CAISDGGGSTGELFF TGTGCCATCAGTGATGGGGGGGGATCGACCGGGGAGCTGTTTTTT TRBJ2-2 TRBV10-3 TRBD2 many
CASTPYATDTQYF TGCGCCAGCACCCCATACGCCACAGATACGCAGTATTTT TRBJ2-3 TRBV5-1 . many
CASSSGTYQETQYF TGTGCCAGCAGTTCCGGGACGTACCAAGAGACCCAGTACTTC TRBJ2-5 TRBV6-5 . many
CASQGNYGYTF TGTGCCAGTCAGGGCAACTATGGCTACACCTTC TRBJ1-2 TRBV5-5 . few
CASSPDRGPYSNQPQHF TGTGCCAGCAGTCCGGACAGGGGCCCCTATAGCAATCAGCCCCAGCATTTT TRBJ1-5 TRBV27 TRBD1 many
CASSLGGTLTYEQYF TGTGCCAGCAGTTTAGGAGGGACTCTTACCTACGAGCAGTACTTC TRBJ2-7 TRBV12-3/TRBV12-4 . many
CAISVKETQYF TGTGCCATCAGTGTGAAGGAGACCCAGTACTTC TRBJ2-5 TRBV10-3 . many
CASDRLAATDTQYF TGTGCCAGTGACAGACTAGCGGCCACAGATACGCAGTATTTT TRBJ2-3 TRBV21-1 . .
CASSQAGTNANTQYF TGTGCCAGCTCACAGGCGGGGACTAACGCCAATACGCAGTATTTT TRBJ2-3 TRBV18 TRBD2 many
CASSLAGDSRYEQYF TGTGCCAGCAGCTTGGCCGGGGACAGTCGCTACGAGCAGTACTTC TRBJ2-7 TRBV5-5 TRBD1 many
CSVEGPTGIGTDTQYF TGCAGCGTTGAAGGCCCCACAGGGATAGGCACAGATACGCAGTATTTT TRBJ2-3 TRBV29-1 . .
CASSATGTTTDTQYF TGTGCCAGCAGCGCAACCGGGACGACCACAGATACGCAGTATTTT TRBJ2-3 TRBV7-9 . many
CASRHGQGGFGYTF TGTGCCAGCAGACACGGACAGGGGGGCTTCGGCTACACCTTC TRBJ1-2 TRBV27 TRBD1 many
CASSPGTRATYAGYTF TGTGCCAGCAGTCCGGGCACCAGGGCTACCTATGCTGGCTACACCTTC TRBJ1-2 TRBV12-3/TRBV12-4 . many
CASSLRGGDIQYF TGTGCCAGCAGCTTACGAGGGGGGGACATTCAGTACTTC TRBJ2-4 TRBV7-8 . many
CATSAGTPYEQYF TGTGCCACCAGCGCTGGGACACCGTACGAGCAGTACTTC TRBJ2-7 TRBV15 . many
CASSLYWDEQYF TGTGCCAGCAGCTTATACTGGGACGAGCAGTACTTC TRBJ2-7 TRBV7-2 . few
CASSPLRENNEQFF TGTGCCAGCAGCCCACTCCGGGAAAATAATGAGCAGTTCTTC TRBJ2-1 TRBV11-2 . many
CASSLNRGGSGEAFF TGTGCCAGCAGCTTGAACCGCGGGGGATCGGGCGAAGCTTTCTTT TRBJ1-1 TRBV7-8 . many
CASSSTTRDLHLEAFF TGTGCCAGCAGTAGTACAACCAGGGACCTGCACCTTGAAGCTTTCTTT TRBJ1-1 TRBV4-2 . many
CASSPWEREQYF TGTGCCAGCAGTCCCTGGGAACGGGAGCAGTACTTC TRBJ2-7 TRBV5-5 . many
CASSPLDRSTEAFF TGCGCCAGCAGCCCACTCGATAGGAGCACTGAAGCTTTCTTT TRBJ1-1 TRBV5-1 . many
CANSETGPNQPQRF TGTGCCAACAGTGAAACCGGCCCCAATCAGCCCCAGCGTTTT TRBJ1-5 TRBV25-1 . .
CASSQDLRQDRNEQFF TGCGCCAGCAGCCAAGATTTGAGACAGGATAGAAATGAGCAGTTCTTC TRBJ2-1 TRBV4-3 . few
CASSLVTGEVYTF TGTGCCAGCAGTTTAGTGACAGGGGAAGTCTACACCTTC TRBJ1-2 TRBV12-3/TRBV12-4 TRBD1 few